Listed below are T cell receptor beta chains from one sample, sequenced in a study of vaccination effects on CD4 cells after COVID-19. Antigens for these TCRs are unknown. The data were produced by immunoSEQ multiplex PCR, yet TCRdb's version contains in-frame clones alone and is incomplete. Of some 50,000 clones in the sample, approximately 70% are singletons; the top ten hold nearly 5.5%. The source was CD4+ T cells from PBMCs cultured without peptide, collected before COVID-19 vaccination. All receptors come from a human donor who received a COVID-19 vaccine. Each CDR3 is given with its conserved first and last residue. The D gene is left open where the match is weak. The listing skips clone size in some rows; elsewhere it reads once, few, many or a size class.

j_call v_call d_call clone_size cdr3_aa cdr3_nt
TRBJ1-2 TRBV14 NA few CASKGLAGYGYTF TGTGCCAGCAAGGGCCTGGCGGGCTATGGCTACACCTTC
TRBJ2-5 TRBV27 TRBD2 NA CASSPLAGWETQYF TGTGCCAGCAGTCCGCTAGCGGGCTGGGAGACCCAGTACTTC
TRBJ2-6 TRBV5-4 NA NA CASSPAYSGANVLTF TGTGCCAGCAGCCCCGCCTACTCTGGGGCCAACGTCCTGACTTTC
TRBJ1-1 TRBV5-6 NA few CASSFFQGPSVNTEAFF TGTGCCAGCAGCTTTTTTCAGGGACCATCGGTGAACACTGAAGCTTTCTTT
TRBJ1-1 TRBV7-9 NA NA CASSLGSTEAFF TGTGCCAGCAGCTTAGGATCGACTGAAGCTTTCTTT
TRBJ2-1 TRBV7-2 TRBD2 NA CASSLRLARDEQFF TGTGCCAGCAGCCTCCGACTAGCTAGGGATGAGCAGTTCTTC
TRBJ2-7 TRBV5-4 TRBD1 NA CASSNRDRGFVGPYEQYF TGTGCCAGCAGCAACCGGGACAGGGGTTTTGTAGGCCCCTACGAGCAGTACTTC
TRBJ1-1 TRBV29-1 NA NA CSYLVTEAFF TGCAGCTATCTGGTCACTGAAGCTTTCTTT
TRBJ2-7 TRBV11-3 TRBD1 few CASSLGRGSYEQYF TGTGCCAGCAGCTTGGGCAGGGGGTCGTACGAGCAGTACTTC
TRBJ2-1 TRBV13 NA once CASSLIGPGSVHNEQFF TGTGCCAGCAGCTTAATAGGACCGGGATCCGTCCACAATGAGCAGTTCTTC
TRBJ1-2 TRBV21-1 NA NA CASSQKLTQGPVYGYTF TGTGCCAGCAGCCAAAAGTTAACTCAGGGGCCGGTCTATGGCTACACCTTC
TRBJ2-5 TRBV12-3/TRBV12-4 TRBD1 once CASSQGAETQYF TGTGCCAGCAGTCAGGGGGCAGAGACCCAGTACTTC
TRBJ2-2 TRBV3-1/TRBV3-2 NA few CASSRGQNTGELFF TGTGCCAGCAGCCGGGGACAGAACACCGGGGAGCTGTTTTTT
TRBJ2-7 TRBV27 TRBD1 NA CASRDRSHIPSSYEQYF TGTGCCAGCAGGGACAGGAGTCATATTCCGAGCTCCTACGAGCAGTACTTC
TRBJ1-5 TRBV2 NA NA CASSVSWGRVGNQPQHF TGTGCCAGCAGTGTATCGTGGGGCAGGGTGGGCAATCAGCCCCAGCATTTT
TRBJ2-3 TRBV29-1 NA NA CSGETLGDTQYF TGCAGCGGCGAAACACTAGGAGATACGCAGTATTTT